A single sample is the source of the 3 T cell receptor beta chains below, sequenced in a study of blood T cell repertoires in COVID-19. The assay was immunoSEQ multiplex PCR, and TCRdb's table has in-frame clones only and misses some. Of around 75,000 clones listed, 85% to 90% are singletons. The specimen sequenced was peripheral blood. These receptors all come from a human donor in a cohort sampled during active COVID-19.

This clone is a singleton in its sample. This chain connects TRBV11-3 to TRBJ2-2, with TRBD1 matching over 8 bases. After removal of 5 bases from V and 5 bases from J, the junction contained 4 bases not matched to a gene. The CDR3 has 14 amino acids. Germline values: CDR1 SGHNT, CDR2 YENEEA. The CDR3 here is CASSRQGPTGELFF. For the CDR3, the DNA is TGTGCCAGCAGCAGACAGGGGCCTACCGGGGAGCTGTTTTTT.

This clone was observed once. The chain has TRBV5-1 and TRBJ1-5, with a possible D match to TRBD1 (5 bases). Germline lookup yields CDR1 SGHRS and CDR2 YFSETQ. V was pared by 0 bases and J by 3 bases, with 10 bases between. The CDR3 consists of 15 residues. CDR3 coding DNA: TGCGCCAGCAGCTTGGATTGGGGGGTCAATCAGCCCCAGCATTTT. This codes for CASSLDWGVNQPQHF.

The chain joins TRBV20-1 to TRBJ1-4; D call uncertain. Trimming took 3 bases from V and 12 from J, leaving 11 bases between them. This CDR3 comprises 11 residues. Looked up from germline, CDR1 is DFQATT and CDR2 is SNEGSKA (reference sequence). The CDR3 DNA reads as TGCAGTGCTAGTGAGAGGGCTGAACTGTTTTTT. Amino acids: CSASERAELFF.